This T cell receptor (beta chain) emerged from a study of beta chain features in type 1 diabetes. Study conclusions and caveats: Sequencing from cDNA could over-represent high-TCR-expressing cells. Within the patient group, naive, central memory and Treg TCRB repertoires appeared more similar to each other than within healthy donors. Researchers report that Type 1 diabetes patients had moderately but significantly shorter TCRB CDR3s across all four CD4+ subsets.

By way of CD45RO/CCR7/CD25/CD127/CD95/CD27, the CD4+ regulatory, stem cell-like memory, central memory and naive cells were sorted. Concerning this clone: The antigen is unknown.

Isolated RNA was reverse transcribed in full, so expressed TCRB transcripts were sequenced. The data were produced by immunoSEQ multiplex PCR, yet TCRdb's version contains in-frame clones alone and is incomplete. The sample records 500,000 to 650,000 clones, 9.5% to 15% being singletons. The CDR3 covers 15 residues. The germline CDR1 and CDR2 sequences are SGHTA and FQGNSA. Trimming took 3 bases from V and 5 from J, leaving 13 bases between them. The chain employs TRBV7-2 and TRBJ2-2; D assignment may be TRBD1 or TRBD2 (5 bases each). Sequenced input: naive CD4+ T cells from blood. This clonotype originated in a man aged 25 to 40 with type 1 diabetes. The CDR3: CASSFTGPRTGELFF. The CDR3 DNA reads as TGTGCCAGCAGCTTTACGGGGCCTCGGACCGGGGAGCTGTTTTTT. Supplemented by reference TRBV7-2 and TRBJ2-2, the full variable domain reads GAGVSQSPSNKVTEKGKDVELRCDPISGHTALYWYRQSLGQGLEFLIYFQGNSAPDKSGLPSDRFSAERTGGSVSTLTIQRTQQEDSAVYLCASSFTGPRTGELFFGEGSRLTVL.